Given below is one TCR beta chain in context. The sample holds a few counts of this clone. Its antigen is not yet known. No base quality values were provided; no much bigger clone lies one nucleotide off. Lesional scalp punch biopsies and peripheral blood were obtained from alopecia areata patients. PBMCs were separated by density centrifugation and stained for CD3, CD4 and CD8, after which CD4+ and CD8+ T cells were sorted on a FACSAria. The CDR3 runs 13 amino acids, cysteine and phenylalanine included. Just CDR3 DNA is preserved here, 39 bases in frame from base 1. According to the germline V gene, CDR1 reads SQVTM and CDR2 reads ANQGSEA. V gives up 7 bases and J gives up 4 bases, and the segment between their germline ends measures 16 bases. The method was the immunoSEQ multiplex PCR assay. To provide template for TCR sequencing, every sample had RNA extracted and reverse transcribed into cDNA. First-strand cDNA was synthesized with SuperScript III using a 2:1 mix of oligo-dT and random hexamers. A synthetic immune receptor repertoire was used to assess amplification bias, and residual bias was removed computationally. From the authors' description of their analysis: Raw reads were preprocessed for error removal, and CDR3 was defined according to IMGT conventions as running from the conserved cysteine to phenylalanine. Clonality was computed as 1 minus the Shannon entropy, with the entropy normalized by log2 of the number of productive unique TCRs. Whether each scalp clone was CD4 or CD8 was inferred by checking scalp TCRbeta sequences against the CD4 and CD8 repertoires from sorted blood. The table was pulled from immuneACCESS by TCRdb, which kept in-frame rearrangements only. Such tables lose some clones; where checked, under half of the loss comes from unresolved V genes, and the rest has no known cause. The V and J calls and the clone size are those of that table, but D and trimming were determined from the DNA. The sample table contains some 95,000 clones; only one count was recorded for 35% to 45% of them. Jointly, the top ten make up approximately 0.79% of the sample.

These data originate in a study of CD8+ T cells in alopecia areata (dated by TCRdb to 2016 to 2018). Some background on the complete study: Treated patients were enrolled in an open-label pilot trial of oral tofacitinib at 5 to 10 mg twice daily for moderate-to-severe alopecia areata. Patients received tofacitinib for 6 to 18 months and were then followed off drug for 6 months to check for delayed response and recurrence. To study T cell clonal expansion in alopecia areata, the researchers applied high-throughput TCRbeta sequencing to both the C3H/HeJ mouse model and human patients. Human TCRbeta sequencing covered scalp tissue and sorted CD4+ and CD8+ peripheral blood T cells from patchy and totalis/universalis alopecia areata patients and healthy controls. Patients on tofacitinib were biopsied at baseline and after 4 and 24 weeks of treatment, and several of the patients also had a later scalp biopsy. Clonality in the scalp was compared among normal scalp (n=4), patchy alopecia areata scalp (n=8), and alopecia totalis/universalis scalp (n=8). RNA was obtained with the PAXgene miRNA kit for fixed scalp, the miRNeasy kit for PBMCs, and the RNeasy kit for mouse skin. TCRbeta CDR3 regions were amplified by immunoSEQ multiplex PCR with 35 Vbeta forward and 13 Jbeta reverse primers. Overall results and qualifications from the work: Lesional scalp, especially in alopecia totalis/universalis, showed higher clonality and more expanded CD8+ clones than normal scalp, suggesting antigenic drive. Shared TCR sequences between patients were less evident than in mice, which may be partly attributable to HLA diversity in the patient population. Resident alphabeta T cells in normal human skin are also sequenced, complicating scalp TCR repertoire analysis, unlike mouse skin dominated by gammadelta T cells.

The rearrangement combines TRBV29-1 with TRBJ1-1; a confident D gene designation cannot be given. The sequence came from a human donor with alopecia areata. Sequenced sample: CD4+ T cells sorted from blood. The sequenced DNA: TGCAGCGCCAGTCCCTCTGGGGTCACTGAAGCTTTCTTT. Its protein reads: CSASPSGVTEAFF.